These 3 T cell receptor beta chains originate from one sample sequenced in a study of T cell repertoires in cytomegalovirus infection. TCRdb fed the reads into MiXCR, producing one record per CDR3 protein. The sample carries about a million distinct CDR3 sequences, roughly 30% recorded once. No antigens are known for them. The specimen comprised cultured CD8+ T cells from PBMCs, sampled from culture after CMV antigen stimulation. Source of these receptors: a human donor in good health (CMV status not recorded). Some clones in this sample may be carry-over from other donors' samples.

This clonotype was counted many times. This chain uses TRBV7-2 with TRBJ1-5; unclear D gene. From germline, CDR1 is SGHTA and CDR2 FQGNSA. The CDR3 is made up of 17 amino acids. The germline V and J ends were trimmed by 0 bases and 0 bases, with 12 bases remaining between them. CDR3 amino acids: CASSLASGFYSNQPQHF. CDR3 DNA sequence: TGTGCCAGCAGCTTAGCTTCCGGGTTTTATAGCAATCAGCCCCAGCATTTT.

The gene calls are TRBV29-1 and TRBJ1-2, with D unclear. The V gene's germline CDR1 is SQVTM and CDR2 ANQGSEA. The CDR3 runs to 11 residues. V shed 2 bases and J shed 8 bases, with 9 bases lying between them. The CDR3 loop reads CSVESREGYTF. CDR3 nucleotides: TGCAGCGTTGAATCCCGGGAGGGCTACACCTTC. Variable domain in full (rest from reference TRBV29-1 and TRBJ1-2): SAVISQKPSRDICQRGTSLTIQCQVDSQVTMMFWYRQQPGQSLTLIATANQGSEATYESGFVIDKFPISRPNLTFSTLTVSNMSPEDSSIYLCSVESREGYTFGSGTRLTVV.

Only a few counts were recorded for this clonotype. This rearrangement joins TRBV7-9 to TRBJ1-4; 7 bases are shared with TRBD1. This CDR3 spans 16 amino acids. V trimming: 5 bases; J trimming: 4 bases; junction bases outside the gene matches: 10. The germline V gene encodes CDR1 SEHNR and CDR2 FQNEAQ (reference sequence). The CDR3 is CASSTNRDSHNEKLFF. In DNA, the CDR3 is TGTGCCAGCAGCACGAACCGGGACAGTCATAATGAAAAACTGTTTTTT.